Given below is one TCR beta chain in context. This entry comes from a study of blood T cell repertoires in COVID-19. Looking at the study overall: Some COVID-19 samples were acute and others convalescent; all came from the United States, Italy and Spain. PBMCs, B-cell-depleted T cells, or T cells were the source of the cDNA or gDNA that made up the material.

Original processing methods: Counts of nucleated cells, estimated from reference gene primer amplification, were obtained. The method was immunoSEQ multiplex PCR; TCRdb's version includes in-frame clones alone and lacks a portion of them. That table supplies the V and J calls and clone size; D and trimming were determined from the DNA. This sample has hundreds of thousands of clones, with more than 80% found just once. The CDR3 runs to 15 residues. The germline V gene encodes CDR1 SGHNT and CDR2 YYREEE (reference sequence). V lost 1 base, J lost 8 bases, and 6 bases stayed unmatched. The source material was peripheral blood. V is TRBV5-4 and J is TRBJ1-6; 7 bases align to TRBD1. This TCR derives from a woman younger than 45 with active or convalescent COVID-19. The CDR3 nucleotides read TGTGCCAGCAGCTTGTCTGGGACAGTGGATTCACCCCTCCACTTT. Translating it yields CASSLSGTVDSPLHF.